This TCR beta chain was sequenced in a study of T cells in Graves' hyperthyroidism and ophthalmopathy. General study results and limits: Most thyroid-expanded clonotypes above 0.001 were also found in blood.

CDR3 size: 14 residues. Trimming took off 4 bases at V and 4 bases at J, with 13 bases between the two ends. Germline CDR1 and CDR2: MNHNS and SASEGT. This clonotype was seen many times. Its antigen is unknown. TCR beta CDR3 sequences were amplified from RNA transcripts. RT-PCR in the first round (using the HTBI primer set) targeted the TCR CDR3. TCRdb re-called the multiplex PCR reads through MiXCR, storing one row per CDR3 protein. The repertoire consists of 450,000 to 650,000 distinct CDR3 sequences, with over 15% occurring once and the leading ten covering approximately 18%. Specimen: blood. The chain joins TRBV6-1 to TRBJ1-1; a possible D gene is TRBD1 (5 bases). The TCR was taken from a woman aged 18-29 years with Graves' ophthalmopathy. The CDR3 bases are TGTGCCAGCAGTGCCGGGACGGGGGGCACTGAAGCTTTCTTT. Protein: CASSAGTGGTEAFF.